What follows are 11 T cell receptor beta chains derived from one specimen sequenced in a study of PD-L1 blockade in urothelial cancer (dated by TCRdb to between 2016 and 2019). The time point label for this specimen denotes: pretreatment peripheral blood. The library relied on the immunoSEQ multiplex PCR assay. Sourced from immuneACCESS, this table was stored by TCRdb with only in-frame sequences that have V and J called. A share of the clones is absent; for the studies checked, an unresolved V gene accounts for under half, and the remainder has no known explanation. Here the sample has tens of thousands of clones; approximately 80% occur a single time. The ten largest clonotypes hold 1% to 1.5% of the sample. Source: PBMCs, taken around atezolizumab (anti-PD-L1) treatment. These receptors came from a middle-aged man with urothelial cancer.

The chain carries TRBV5-1 and TRBJ2-3, with 12 bases identical to TRBD2. The junction had 6 bases not matched to a gene; V was cut back by 1 base and J by 0 bases. Germline values: CDR1 SGHRS, CDR2 YFSETQ. CDR3 length: 18 amino acids. CDR3 DNA sequence: TGCGCCAGCAGCTTGAGGCCTAGCGGGGGGGTTAGCACAGATACGCAGTATTTT. Translation: CASSLRPSGGVSTDTQYF.

The chain combines TRBV6-1 with TRBJ1-2, with unresolved D. CDR3 length: 15 amino acids. The V gene lost 5 bases and the J gene lost 4 bases, with 17 bases spanning the gap. Germline CDR1 and CDR2: MNHNS and SASEGT. CDR3 protein: CASSHVGDPIYGYTF. CDR3 nucleotides: TGTGCCAGCAGTCACGTCGGAGACCCTATCTATGGCTACACCTTC.

The chain links TRBV5-8 to TRBJ2-7; 11 positions agree with TRBD2. This CDR3 comprises 16 residues. Germline V gives CDR1 SGHTS, CDR2 YDEGEE. V shed 4 bases and J 5 bases; nucleotides not matched to a gene: 11. CDR3 in DNA: TGTGCCAGCAGCAGGGGGGAGCTAGCGGGAGGTCACGAGCAGTACTTC. This sequence encodes CASSRGELAGGHEQYF.

The chain carries TRBV7-6 and TRBJ2-7, with 10 positions matching TRBD1. In germline, CDR1 is SGHVS, CDR2 FNYEAQ. There are 15 residues in the CDR3. The trim removed 1 base at V and 5 bases at J, leaving 5 bases unmatched. CDR3 sequence: CASSLDGTGVNEQYF. In nucleotides, the CDR3 is TGTGCCAGCAGCTTAGATGGGACAGGGGTCAACGAGCAGTACTTC.

The CDR3 region is CATTLGPGKETQYF. The DNA for the CDR3 is TGTGCCACCACCCTTGGTCCAGGGAAAGAGACCCAGTACTTC. V usage is TRBV15 and J usage is TRBJ2-5, with D perhaps TRBD1 (5 bases). V was trimmed by 7 bases and J by 3 bases, leaving 15 bases between them. This CDR3 contains 14 residues. Per the germline V gene, CDR1 is LNHNV and CDR2 is YYDKDF (reference sequence).

The rearrangement uses TRBV27 and TRBJ2-1, with 9 bases aligning to TRBD2. Germline trimming cut 5 bases from V and 0 bases from J; bases unmatched to any gene: 2. Germline V gene data show CDR1 as MNHEY and CDR2 as SMNVEV (reference sequence). The CDR3 is 15 residues long. CDR3 nucleotide sequence: TGTGCCAGCAGTCCAGCGGGGGGCTCCTACAATGAGCAGTTCTTC. Its protein is CASSPAGGSYNEQFF.

J is TRBJ2-3 and V is TRBV4-1; 7 bases match TRBD1. Germline V CDR1 and CDR2: MGHRA, YSYEKL. Trimming took 6 bases from V and 0 from J; bases not matched to a gene: 9. This CDR3 is built from 16 residues. CDR3 DNA: TGCGCCAGCAGATTAAGGACAGGAGAGAGCACAGATACGCAGTATTTT. It codes for CASRLRTGESTDTQYF.

V and J are TRBV5-1 and TRBJ1-5; the match to TRBD1 covers 9 bases. This CDR3 spans 16 amino acids. The trim removed 2 bases at V and 5 bases at J, leaving 8 bases unmatched. Germline lookup yields CDR1 SGHRS and CDR2 YFSETQ. This CDR3 reads CASSLNPQGADQPQHF. The CDR3 DNA follows: TGCGCCAGCAGCTTAAACCCACAGGGGGCAGATCAGCCCCAGCATTTT.

J is TRBJ2-7 and V is TRBV7-2, with 9 bases lining up with TRBD1. The V and J ends lost 6 bases and 2 bases, in that order; junction bases with no gene match: 5. Germline CDR1 reads SGHTA; CDR2 reads FQGNSA. The CDR3 contains 14 residues. The CDR3 here is CASRTDRGTYEQYF. The CDR3 nucleotides are TGTGCCAGCAGAACAGACAGGGGGACCTACGAGCAGTACTTC.

The chain carries TRBV5-1 and TRBJ2-1; maybe TRBD2 (5 bases). V was cut by 6 bases and J by 6 bases, with 16 bases left in between. CDR3 length: 14 residues. The germline gives CDR1 SGHRS, CDR2 YFSETQ. The CDR3 spells CASTKPDGVNEQFF. Written as DNA, the CDR3 is TGCGCCAGCACCAAACCCGACGGGGTCAATGAGCAGTTCTTC.

This clone showed up just a few times. The chain links TRBV5-1 to TRBJ2-5; TRBD2 matches 12 bases. The germline CDR1 and CDR2 sequences are SGHRS and YFSETQ. This CDR3 contains 15 residues. V shed 3 bases, J shed 5 bases, and the junction held 5 bases outside the gene matches. CDR3 sequence: CASSSSGGAWETQYF. The CDR3 DNA sequence: TGCGCCAGCAGCTCTAGCGGGGGGGCCTGGGAGACCCAGTACTTC.